This T cell receptor (beta chain) was found in a study of blood T cells in healthy people across ages. Donation came from healthy Caucasian individuals in Russia who were aged roughly 6 to 100. Sample-barcoded 5' priming and a J-beta primer mix drove a second PCR of about 7 to 12 cycles. Via MiXCR, TCRdb re-called the 5' RACE reads, giving one row per CDR3 protein. The table shows 600,000 to 650,000 distinct CDR3 sequences, with roughly 58% occurring only once. This clonotype originated in a man aged 60-69 years in good health. Sequencing used blood.

The CDR3 loop is CASSSSPGQGAGETQYF. The CDR3 nucleotides are TGTGCCAGCAGCTCCTCACCGGGACAGGGGGCTGGGGAGACCCAGTACTTC. This chain connects TRBV11-2 to TRBJ2-5; TRBD1 matches at 12 bases. Germline trimming cut 4 bases from V and 5 bases from J; bases unmatched to any gene: 11. Germline assignment: CDR1 SGHAT and CDR2 FQNNGV. The CDR3 has 17 amino acids.